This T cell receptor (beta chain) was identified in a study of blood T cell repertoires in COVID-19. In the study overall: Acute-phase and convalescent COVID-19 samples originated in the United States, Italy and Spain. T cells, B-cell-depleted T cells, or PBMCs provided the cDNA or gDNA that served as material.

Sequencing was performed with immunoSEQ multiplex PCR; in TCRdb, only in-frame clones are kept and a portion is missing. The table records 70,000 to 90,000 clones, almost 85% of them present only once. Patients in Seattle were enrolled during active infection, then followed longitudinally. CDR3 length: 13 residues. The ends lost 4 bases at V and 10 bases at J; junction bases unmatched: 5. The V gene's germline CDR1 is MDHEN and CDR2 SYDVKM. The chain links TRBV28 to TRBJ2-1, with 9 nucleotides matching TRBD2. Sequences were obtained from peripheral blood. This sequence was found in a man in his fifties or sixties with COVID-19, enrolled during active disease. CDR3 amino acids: CASSSSGRIEQFF. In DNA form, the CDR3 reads TGTGCCAGCAGTTCCAGCGGGAGGATAGAGCAGTTCTTC.